The subject of this entry is one TCR beta chain. Its antigen is undetermined. Likely a read error: the CDR3 ends without its conserved phenylalanine or tryptophan. This entry is derived from a study of tumor-infiltrating lymphocytes in primary liver carcinoma. Study-level findings and limits: Tumor region pairs outstripped tumor-adjacent and tumor-blood pairs in overlap.

From 500 ng of total RNA, TCR beta-specific cDNA was reverse-transcribed using a constant-region primer. Sequencing libraries for TCR beta derived from three nested multiplex PCR rounds that used slightly modified ARM-PCR. TRBV1-TRBV30 forward and Cbeta reverse primers drove the first two roughly 11-cycle rounds. TCRdb re-called the multiplex PCR reads through MiXCR, storing one row per CDR3 protein. The sample carries about 64,000 distinct CDR3 sequences, over 60% recorded once. Germline V gives CDR1 MNHNS, CDR2 SASEGT. The J segment lost 8 bases and the V segment lost 10 bases, leaving 17 bases of the junction unmatched. The CDR3 is 15 residues long. Each 20-30 mg portion of unsorted bulk tissue served as the source for co-extraction of RNA and DNA. Subjects presented with primary liver carcinoma managed by surgical resection. Patients were chronically HBV-infected and treatment-naive.

Sequenced input: liver tumor tissue from sampling region 4. As to subset: tumor region T4, right-lateral pole. The clonotype originates from a man aged 35 to 55 with primary liver carcinoma and hepatitis B virus infection. This chain uses TRBV6-1 with TRBJ1-2; 9 nucleotides match TRBD1. The CDR3 DNA reads TGTGCCACCATAGTTTCCGGGACAGGGTCTGACGGCTACACCTCC. Translating it yields CATIVSGTGSDGYTS.